This T cell receptor beta chain was obtained from a study of blood T cells in healthy people across ages. CDR1 and CDR2 (germline): SQVTM, ANQGSEA. The CDR3 consists of 12 residues. J gave up 16 bases and V 0 bases, and 6 bases lay outside the gene matches. A second PCR, run for about 7 to 11 cycles, used a sample-barcoded 5' primer plus a J-beta primer mix. Each of the cDNA molecules was tagged by a template-switch adaptor with 12 random nucleotides. TCRdb independently ran MiXCR on the 5' RACE reads; one entry per CDR3 protein. The sample contains around 1,000,000 distinct CDR3 sequences, 25% of which appear only once. Concerning this clonotype itself: Its antigen is not known.

Overall study findings and caveats: No conclusive comparison of naive versus antigen-experienced cells was possible with unsorted PBMCs. A roughly linear age-dependent decrease characterized TCR beta diversity per million T cells.

This same sample was also part of a study on T cells of mothers and their children.

The sequenced sample was blood. The chain combines TRBV29-1 with TRBJ2-1, with TRBD2 identical over 10 bases. The sequence was obtained from a girl aged 2-9 years in good health. Here the CDR3 DNA reads TGCAGCGTTGAAGACCTAGCGGGAGAGGACTTCTTC. Translation: CSVEDLAGEDFF.